Detailed here is one T cell receptor beta chain. Attached unique molecular identifiers marked individual cDNA molecules. Using its own MiXCR run on the 5' RACE reads, TCRdb lists one record per CDR3 protein. Of fewer than 50,000 distinct CDR3 sequences in the sample, roughly 7.3% were seen once. The data stem from a study of early T cells in non-severe SARS-CoV-2 infection. Study in general: Sequencing was performed on bulk RNA from unsorted whole blood, leaving chains unpaired.

V lost 6 bases to trimming and J lost 1 base, with 9 bases between them. The CDR3 spans 13 residues. Germline V lookup: CDR1 SNHLY, CDR2 FYNNEI. Sequencing was carried out using whole blood. The chain recombines TRBV2 with TRBJ2-5, with unresolved D. The receptor comes from an adult who was a healthcare worker with PCR-confirmed SARS-CoV-2 infection or an uninfected control (not recorded which). CDR3 DNA: TGTGCCAGCAGCTACTACCCCCAAGAGACCCAGTACTTC. It encodes CASSYYPQETQYF.